The 16 T cell receptor beta chains given below trace back to one sample, sequenced in a study of blood T cell repertoires in COVID-19. Sequencing used immunoSEQ multiplex PCR; TCRdb keeps in-frame clones, though not all of them. The sample has tens of thousands of clones; around 87% are singletons. The sample was peripheral blood. Source of these receptors: a man between 50 and 59 years old with active COVID-19.

The chain carries TRBV5-4 and TRBJ1-1, with D uncertain. CDR1 and CDR2 from the germline V gene are SGHNT and YYREEE (reference sequence). The length of the CDR3 is 15 residues. Trimming pared 5 bases from V and 1 base from J, leaving 15 bases between. The CDR3 nucleotides are TGTGCCAGCAGTGTGGATTTATTAGCGAACACTGAAGCTTTCTTT. This encodes CASSVDLLANTEAFF.

This chain joins TRBV2 and TRBJ2-1, with 9 bases fitting TRBD2. Germline CDR1 and CDR2: SNHLY and FYNNEI. The CDR3 loop spans 14 amino acids. Trimming took 6 bases from V and 4 from J; bases not matched to a gene: 4. CDR3 DNA: TGTGCCAGCAGGGCGGGGGGGATTTACAATGAGCAGTTCTTC. Protein: CASRAGGIYNEQFF.

The CDR3 coding sequence is TGTGCCATCAGTGTTAGGTTGAAAGGACTCCAAGTTCCTAACTATGGCTACACCTTC. It is translated as CAISVRLKGLQVPNYGYTF. This chain connects TRBV10-3 to TRBJ1-2; D is undetermined. The CDR3 totals 19 residues. The germline CDR1 and CDR2 sequences are ENHRY and SYGVKD. The V gene lost 4 bases and the J gene lost 0 bases, with 24 bases spanning the gap.

This rearrangement joins TRBV5-1 to TRBJ2-3; a possible D gene is TRBD1 (6 bases). V lost 2 bases and J 0 bases, leaving 13 bases between the germline ends. The germline gives CDR1 SGHRS, CDR2 YFSETQ. The CDR3 has 16 residues. The CDR3 DNA reads as TGCGCCAGCAGCTTAGACGGGACAAAGAGCACAGATACGCAGTATTTT. It translates to CASSLDGTKSTDTQYF.

V gene TRBV6-1 combines with J gene TRBJ1-1; TRBD1 agrees at 7 bases. CDR1 is MNHNS, CDR2 SASEGT, per germline. Losses at the gene ends were 0 bases for V and 6 bases for J; bases not matched to a gene: 4. This CDR3 contains 14 residues. The chain's CDR3 is CASSEAQGVAEAFF. The DNA for the CDR3 is TGTGCCAGCAGTGAAGCCCAGGGGGTGGCTGAAGCTTTCTTT.

This clone was recorded a few times. The genes are TRBV3-1 (or the pseudogene TRBV3-2) and TRBJ2-5; 11 bases match TRBD2. J lost 2 bases, V lost 4 bases, and 6 bases had no gene match. Germline assignment: CDR1 LGHDT and CDR2 YNNKEL (reference sequence). The CDR3 runs 16 residues. The CDR3 loop is CASSRGGTSGQETQYF. CDR3 sequence (DNA): TGTGCCAGCAGCCGGGGGGGGACTAGCGGACAAGAGACCCAGTACTTC.

J is TRBJ1-2 and V is TRBV25-1; 8 bases are a match to TRBD1. Germline loops: CDR1 MGHDK, CDR2 SYGVNS. This CDR3 region has 13 residues. V lost 5 bases, J lost 8 bases, and 7 bases stayed unmatched. The CDR3 coding sequence is TGTGCCAGCAGTACGGACAGGGCGCGAGGCTACACCTTC. Protein product: CASSTDRARGYTF.

The chain has TRBV24-1 and TRBJ2-3; D gene unclear. Trimming left V 9 bases short and J 1 base short, with 10 bases between. Germline assignment: CDR1 KGHDR and CDR2 SFDVKD. This CDR3 spans 13 amino acids. CDR3 sequence reads: CATGQPGTDTQYF. The CDR3 nucleotides read TGTGCCACCGGTCAACCGGGCACAGATACGCAGTATTTT.

In this sample, this clone turned up a few times. CDR3 in amino acids: CASGTTGTSGGAGWHQETQYF. As DNA, the CDR3 is TGTGCCAGCGGGACGACCGGGACTAGCGGGGGGGCCGGATGGCATCAAGAGACCCAGTACTTC. V is TRBV2 and J is TRBJ2-5; 16 bases map to TRBD2. This CDR3 contains 21 residues. V shed 8 bases, J shed 2 bases, and the junction held 20 bases outside the gene matches. Germline V gene sequence: CDR1 SNHLY, CDR2 FYNNEI. Full variable domain (remainder filled in from reference TRBV2 and TRBJ2-5): EPEVTQTPSHQVTQMGQEVILRCVPISNHLYFYWYRQILGQKVEFLVSFYNNEISEKSEIFDDQFSVERPDGSNFTLKIRSTKLEDSAMYFCASGTTGTSGGAGWHQETQYFGPGTRLLVL.

This sequence joins TRBV7-2 and TRBJ2-7; a possible D gene is TRBD1 (6 bases). Germline V CDR1 and CDR2: SGHTA, FQGNSA. Trimming left V 5 bases short and J 3 bases short, with 14 bases between. The length of the CDR3 is 14 residues. The CDR3 DNA reads TGTGCCAGCAGCCCCAGTAGACAGGTCTACGAGCAGTACTTC. Amino acids: CASSPSRQVYEQYF.

This sequence joins TRBV23-1 and TRBJ1-6; tentative D call: TRBD1 (6 bases). TRBV23-1 is given ORF status, its function remaining uncertain. The ends were cut back, 0 bases at V and 7 bases at J, with 10 bases in the middle. The CDR3 extends over 15 amino acids. The CDR3 bases are TGCGCCAGCAGTCAATCGAGAGGGGGAAATTCACCCCTCCACTTT. Its protein is CASSQSRGGNSPLHF.

The gene calls are TRBV5-1 and TRBJ2-7; no reliable D call. CDR1 and CDR2 (germline): SGHRS, YFSETQ. V was trimmed by 1 base and J by 0 bases, leaving 11 bases between them. The CDR3 spans 15 residues. CDR3 DNA: TGCGCCAGCAGCTTGAACTCGGCGGTCTCCTACGAGCAGTACTTC. It specifies CASSLNSAVSYEQYF.

As for this clone: Additional DNA sequences in this sample encode the identical CDR3. The V and J genes are TRBV6-2 or TRBV6-3 and TRBJ2-5; D is ambiguous. Trimming took 0 bases from V and 2 from J, leaving 7 bases between them. The CDR3 runs 14 residues. CDR1 is MNHEY, CDR2 SVGEGT, per germline. The CDR3 nucleotides read TGTGCCAGCAGTTACTCGCGAGTGCAAGAGACCCAGTACTTC. It specifies CASSYSRVQETQYF.

Only a few counts were recorded for this clone. The gene calls are TRBV9 and TRBJ1-3, with D unresolved. The CDR3 runs 16 residues. The germline V gene encodes CDR1 SGDLS and CDR2 YYNGEE. The ends were cut back, 0 bases at V and 0 bases at J, with 10 bases in the middle. DNA of the CDR3: TGTGCCAGCAGCGTAGTCGCAGGATCCTCTGGAAACACCATATATTTT. Residues: CASSVVAGSSGNTIYF.

The chain recombines TRBV5-4 with TRBJ2-7; TRBD1 matches 10 bases. This CDR3 region has 15 residues. The germline CDR1 and CDR2 sequences are SGHNT and YYREEE (reference sequence). V dropped 1 base and J dropped 2; count of bases not matched to a gene: 3. CDR3 DNA sequence: TGTGCCAGCAGCTTGCCCGGACAGGGGGCCTACGAGCAGTACTTC. Protein: CASSLPGQGAYEQYF.

The rearrangement uses TRBV18 and TRBJ2-5, with a possible D match to TRBD2 (6 bases). V lost 4 bases to trimming and J lost 4 bases, with 13 bases between them. The CDR3 consists of 14 residues. Looked up from germline, CDR1 is KGHSH and CDR2 is LQKENI. The CDR3 DNA reads as TGTGCCAGCTCACAACAGGTCGGGAGAGAGACCCAGTACTTC. Translation: CASSQQVGRETQYF.